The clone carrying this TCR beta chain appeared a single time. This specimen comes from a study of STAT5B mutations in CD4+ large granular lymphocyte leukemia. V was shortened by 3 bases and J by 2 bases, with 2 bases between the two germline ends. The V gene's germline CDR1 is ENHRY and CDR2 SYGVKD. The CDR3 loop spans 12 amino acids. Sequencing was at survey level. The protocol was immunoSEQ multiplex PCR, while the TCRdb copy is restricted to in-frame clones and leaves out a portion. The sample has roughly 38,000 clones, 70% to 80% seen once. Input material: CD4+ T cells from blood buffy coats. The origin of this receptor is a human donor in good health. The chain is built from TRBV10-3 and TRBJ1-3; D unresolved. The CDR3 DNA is TGTGCCATCAGTGATACTGGAAACACCATATATTTT. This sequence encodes CAISDTGNTIYF.